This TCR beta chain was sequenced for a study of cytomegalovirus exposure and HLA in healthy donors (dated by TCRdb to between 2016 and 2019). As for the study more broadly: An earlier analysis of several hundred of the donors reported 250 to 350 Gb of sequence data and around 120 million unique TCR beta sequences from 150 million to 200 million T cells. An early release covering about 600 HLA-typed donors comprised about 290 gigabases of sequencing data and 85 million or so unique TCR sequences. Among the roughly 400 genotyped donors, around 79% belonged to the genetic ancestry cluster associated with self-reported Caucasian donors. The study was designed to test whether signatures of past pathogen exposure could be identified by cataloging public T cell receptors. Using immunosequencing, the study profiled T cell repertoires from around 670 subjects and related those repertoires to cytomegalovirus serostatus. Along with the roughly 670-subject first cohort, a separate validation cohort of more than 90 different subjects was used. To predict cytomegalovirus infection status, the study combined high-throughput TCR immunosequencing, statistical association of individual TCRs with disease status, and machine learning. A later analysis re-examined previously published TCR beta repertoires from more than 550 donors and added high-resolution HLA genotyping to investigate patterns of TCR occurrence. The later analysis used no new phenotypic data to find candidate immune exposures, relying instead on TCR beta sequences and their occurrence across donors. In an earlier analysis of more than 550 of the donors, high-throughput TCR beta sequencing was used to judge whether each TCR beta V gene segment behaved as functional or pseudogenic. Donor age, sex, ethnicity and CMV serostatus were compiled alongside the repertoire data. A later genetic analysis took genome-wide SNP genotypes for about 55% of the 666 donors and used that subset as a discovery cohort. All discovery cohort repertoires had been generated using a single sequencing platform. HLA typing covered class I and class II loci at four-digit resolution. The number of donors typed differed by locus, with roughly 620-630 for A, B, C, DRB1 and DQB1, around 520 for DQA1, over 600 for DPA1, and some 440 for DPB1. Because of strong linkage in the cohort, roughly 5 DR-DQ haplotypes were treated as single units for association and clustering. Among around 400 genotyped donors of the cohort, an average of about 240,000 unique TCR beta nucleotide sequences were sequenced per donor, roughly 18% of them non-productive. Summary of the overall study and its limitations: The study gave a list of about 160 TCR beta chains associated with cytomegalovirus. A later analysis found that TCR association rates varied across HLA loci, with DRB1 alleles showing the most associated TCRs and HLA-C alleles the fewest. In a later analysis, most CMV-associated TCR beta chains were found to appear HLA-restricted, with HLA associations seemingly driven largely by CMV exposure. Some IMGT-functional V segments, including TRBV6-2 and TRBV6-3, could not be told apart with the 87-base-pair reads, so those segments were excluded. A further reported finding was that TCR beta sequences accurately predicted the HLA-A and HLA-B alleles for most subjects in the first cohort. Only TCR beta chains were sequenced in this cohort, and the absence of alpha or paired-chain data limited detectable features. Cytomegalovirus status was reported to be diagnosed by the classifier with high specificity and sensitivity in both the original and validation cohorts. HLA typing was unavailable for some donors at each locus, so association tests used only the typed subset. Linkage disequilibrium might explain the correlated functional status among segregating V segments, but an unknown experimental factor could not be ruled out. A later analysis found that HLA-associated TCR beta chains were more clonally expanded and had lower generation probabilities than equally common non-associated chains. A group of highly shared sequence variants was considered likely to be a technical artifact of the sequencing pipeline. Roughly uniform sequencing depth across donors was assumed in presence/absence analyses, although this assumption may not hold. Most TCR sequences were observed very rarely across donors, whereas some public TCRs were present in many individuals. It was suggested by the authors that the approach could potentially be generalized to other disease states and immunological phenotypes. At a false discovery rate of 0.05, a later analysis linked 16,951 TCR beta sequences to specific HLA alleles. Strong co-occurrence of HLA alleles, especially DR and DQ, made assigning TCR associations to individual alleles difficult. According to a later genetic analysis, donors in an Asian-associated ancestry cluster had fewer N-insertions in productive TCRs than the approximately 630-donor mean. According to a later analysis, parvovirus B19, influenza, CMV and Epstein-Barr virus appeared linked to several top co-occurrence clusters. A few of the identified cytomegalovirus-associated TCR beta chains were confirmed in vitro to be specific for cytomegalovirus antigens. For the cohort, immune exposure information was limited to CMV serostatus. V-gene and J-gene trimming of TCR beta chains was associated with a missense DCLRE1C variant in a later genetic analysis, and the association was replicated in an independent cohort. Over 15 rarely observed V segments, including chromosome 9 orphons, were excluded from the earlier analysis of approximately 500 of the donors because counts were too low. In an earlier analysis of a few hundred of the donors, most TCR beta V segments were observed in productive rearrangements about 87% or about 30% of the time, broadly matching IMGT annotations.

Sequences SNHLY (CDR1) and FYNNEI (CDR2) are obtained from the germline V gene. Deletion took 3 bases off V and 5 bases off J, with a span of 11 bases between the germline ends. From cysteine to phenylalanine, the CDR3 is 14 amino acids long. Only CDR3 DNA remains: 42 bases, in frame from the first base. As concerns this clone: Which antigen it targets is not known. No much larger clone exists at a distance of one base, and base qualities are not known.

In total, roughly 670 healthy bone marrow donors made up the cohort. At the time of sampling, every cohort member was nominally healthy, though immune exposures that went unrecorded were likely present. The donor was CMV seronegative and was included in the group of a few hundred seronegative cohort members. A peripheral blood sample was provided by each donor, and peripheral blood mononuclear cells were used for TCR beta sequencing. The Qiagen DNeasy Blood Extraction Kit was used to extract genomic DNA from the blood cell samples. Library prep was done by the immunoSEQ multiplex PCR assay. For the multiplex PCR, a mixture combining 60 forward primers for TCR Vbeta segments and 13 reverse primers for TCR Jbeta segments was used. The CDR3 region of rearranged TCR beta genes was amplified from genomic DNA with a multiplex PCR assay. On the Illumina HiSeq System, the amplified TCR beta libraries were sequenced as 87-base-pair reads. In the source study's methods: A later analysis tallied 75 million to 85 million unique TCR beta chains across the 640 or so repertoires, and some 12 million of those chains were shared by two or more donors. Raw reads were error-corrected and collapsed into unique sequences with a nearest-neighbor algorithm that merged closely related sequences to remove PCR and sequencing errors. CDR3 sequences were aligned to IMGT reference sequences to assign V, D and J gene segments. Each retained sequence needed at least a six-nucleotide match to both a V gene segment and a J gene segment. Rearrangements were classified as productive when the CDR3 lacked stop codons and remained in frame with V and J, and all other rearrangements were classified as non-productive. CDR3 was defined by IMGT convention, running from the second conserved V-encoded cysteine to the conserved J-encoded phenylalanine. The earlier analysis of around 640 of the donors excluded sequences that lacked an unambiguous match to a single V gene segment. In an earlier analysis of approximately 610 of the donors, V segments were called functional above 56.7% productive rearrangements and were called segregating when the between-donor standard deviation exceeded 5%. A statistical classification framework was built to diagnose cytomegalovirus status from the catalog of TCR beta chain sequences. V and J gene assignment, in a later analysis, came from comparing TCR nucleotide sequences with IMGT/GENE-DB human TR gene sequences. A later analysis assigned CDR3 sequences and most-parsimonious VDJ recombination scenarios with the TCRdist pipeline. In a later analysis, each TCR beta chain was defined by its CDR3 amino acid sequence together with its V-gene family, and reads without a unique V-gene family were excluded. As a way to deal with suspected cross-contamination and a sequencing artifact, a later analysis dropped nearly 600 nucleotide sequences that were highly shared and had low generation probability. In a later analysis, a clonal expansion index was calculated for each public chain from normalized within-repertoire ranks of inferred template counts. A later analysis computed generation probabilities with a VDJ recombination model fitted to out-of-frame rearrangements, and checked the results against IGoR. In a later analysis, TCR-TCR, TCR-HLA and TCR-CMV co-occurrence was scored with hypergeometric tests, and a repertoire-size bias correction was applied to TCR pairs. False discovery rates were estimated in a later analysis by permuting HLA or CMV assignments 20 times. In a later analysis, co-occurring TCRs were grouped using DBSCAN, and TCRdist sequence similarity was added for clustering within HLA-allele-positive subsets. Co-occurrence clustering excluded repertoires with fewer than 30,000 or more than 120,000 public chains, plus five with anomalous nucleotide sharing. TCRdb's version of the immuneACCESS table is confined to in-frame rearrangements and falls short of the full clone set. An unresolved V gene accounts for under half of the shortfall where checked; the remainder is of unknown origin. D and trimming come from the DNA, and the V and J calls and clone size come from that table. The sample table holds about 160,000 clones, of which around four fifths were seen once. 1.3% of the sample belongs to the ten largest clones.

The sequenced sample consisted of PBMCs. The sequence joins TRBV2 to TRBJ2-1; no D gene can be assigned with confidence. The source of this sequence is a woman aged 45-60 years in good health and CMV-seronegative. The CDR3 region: CASSESNYHNEQFF. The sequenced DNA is TGTGCCAGCAGTGAGAGTAACTACCACAATGAGCAGTTCTTC.